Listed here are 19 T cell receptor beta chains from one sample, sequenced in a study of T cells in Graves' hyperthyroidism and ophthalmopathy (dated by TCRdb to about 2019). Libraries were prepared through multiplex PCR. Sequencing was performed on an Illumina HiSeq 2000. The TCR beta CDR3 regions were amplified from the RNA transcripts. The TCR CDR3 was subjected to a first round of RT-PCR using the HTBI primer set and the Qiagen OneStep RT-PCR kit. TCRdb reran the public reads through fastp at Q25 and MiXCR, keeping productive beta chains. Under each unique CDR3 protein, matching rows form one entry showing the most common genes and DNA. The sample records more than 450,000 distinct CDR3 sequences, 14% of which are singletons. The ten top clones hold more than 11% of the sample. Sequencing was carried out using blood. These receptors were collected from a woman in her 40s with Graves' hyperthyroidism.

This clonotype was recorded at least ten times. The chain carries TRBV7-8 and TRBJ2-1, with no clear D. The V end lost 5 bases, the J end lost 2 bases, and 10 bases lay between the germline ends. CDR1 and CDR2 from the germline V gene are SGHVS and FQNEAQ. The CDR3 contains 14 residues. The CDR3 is CASSPEATYNEQFF. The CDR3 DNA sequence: TGTGCCAGCAGCCCAGAGGCTACCTACAATGAGCAGTTCTTC.

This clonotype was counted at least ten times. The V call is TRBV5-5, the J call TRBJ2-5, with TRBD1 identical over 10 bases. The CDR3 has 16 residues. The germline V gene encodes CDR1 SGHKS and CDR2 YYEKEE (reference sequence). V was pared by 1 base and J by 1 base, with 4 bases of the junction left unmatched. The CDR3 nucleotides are TGTGCCAGCAGCTTGTCCGGGACAGGGGTCCAAGAGACCCAGTACTTC. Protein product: CASSLSGTGVQETQYF.

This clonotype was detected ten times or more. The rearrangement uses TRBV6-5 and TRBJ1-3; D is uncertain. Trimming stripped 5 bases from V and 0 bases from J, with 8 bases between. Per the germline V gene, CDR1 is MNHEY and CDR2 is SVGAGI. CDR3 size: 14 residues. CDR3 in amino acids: CASSPGFSGNTIYF. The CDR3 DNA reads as TGTGCCAGCAGTCCGGGTTTCTCTGGAAACACCATATATTTT.

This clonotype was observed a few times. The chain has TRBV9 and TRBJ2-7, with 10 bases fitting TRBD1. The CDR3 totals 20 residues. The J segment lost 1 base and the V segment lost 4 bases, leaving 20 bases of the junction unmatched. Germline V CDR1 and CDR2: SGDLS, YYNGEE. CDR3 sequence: CASSPEGTGADVDVSYEQYF. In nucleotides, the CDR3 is TGTGCCAGCAGCCCAGAAGGGACAGGGGCCGACGTTGACGTTTCCTACGAGCAGTACTTC.

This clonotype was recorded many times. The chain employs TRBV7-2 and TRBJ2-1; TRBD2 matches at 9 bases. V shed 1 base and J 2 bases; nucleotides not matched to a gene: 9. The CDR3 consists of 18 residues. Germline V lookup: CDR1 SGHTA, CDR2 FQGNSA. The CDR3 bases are TGTGCCAGCAGCTTAGGCTCCGGTAGCGGGGGCGCCTACAATGAGCAGTTCTTC. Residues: CASSLGSGSGGAYNEQFF. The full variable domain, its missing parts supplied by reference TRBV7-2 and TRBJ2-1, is GAGVSQSPSNKVTEKGKDVELRCDPISGHTALYWYRQSLGQGLEFLIYFQGNSAPDKSGLPSDRFSAERTGGSVSTLTIQRTQQEDSAVYLCASSLGSGSGGAYNEQFFGPGTRLTVL.

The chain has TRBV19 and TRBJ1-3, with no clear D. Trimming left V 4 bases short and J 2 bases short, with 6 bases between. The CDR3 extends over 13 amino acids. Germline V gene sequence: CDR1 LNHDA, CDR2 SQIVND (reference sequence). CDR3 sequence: CASSTTAGNTIYF. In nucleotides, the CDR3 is TGTGCCAGTAGTACCACAGCTGGAAACACCATATATTTT.

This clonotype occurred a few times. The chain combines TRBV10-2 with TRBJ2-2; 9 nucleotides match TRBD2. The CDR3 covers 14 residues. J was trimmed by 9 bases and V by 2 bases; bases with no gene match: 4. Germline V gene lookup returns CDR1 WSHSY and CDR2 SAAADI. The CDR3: CASSELAGQRELFF. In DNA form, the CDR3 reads TGCGCCAGCAGTGAGCTAGCGGGACAGCGGGAGCTGTTTTTT.

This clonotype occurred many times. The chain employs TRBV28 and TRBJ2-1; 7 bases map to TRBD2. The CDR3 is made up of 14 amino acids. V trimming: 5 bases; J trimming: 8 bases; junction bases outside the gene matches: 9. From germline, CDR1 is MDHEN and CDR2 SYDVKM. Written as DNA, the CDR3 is TGTGCCAGCAGTCAGCCCCCGACTAGCTATGAGCAGTTCTTC. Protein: CASSQPPTSYEQFF.

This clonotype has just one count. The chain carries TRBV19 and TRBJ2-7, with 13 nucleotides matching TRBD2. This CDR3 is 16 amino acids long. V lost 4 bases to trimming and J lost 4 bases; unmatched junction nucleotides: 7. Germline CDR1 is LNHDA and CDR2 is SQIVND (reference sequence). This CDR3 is CASSTKSTSGRYEQYF. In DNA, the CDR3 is TGTGCCAGTAGTACCAAGTCGACTAGCGGGAGGTACGAGCAGTACTTC.

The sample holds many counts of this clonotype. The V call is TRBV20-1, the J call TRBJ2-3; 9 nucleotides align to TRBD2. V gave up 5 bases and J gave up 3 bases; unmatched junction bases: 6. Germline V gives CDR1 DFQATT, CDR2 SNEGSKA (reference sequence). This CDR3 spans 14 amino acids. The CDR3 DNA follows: TGCAGTGCTCTTAGCGGGAGTCAGACAGATACGCAGTATTTT. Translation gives CSALSGSQTDTQYF.

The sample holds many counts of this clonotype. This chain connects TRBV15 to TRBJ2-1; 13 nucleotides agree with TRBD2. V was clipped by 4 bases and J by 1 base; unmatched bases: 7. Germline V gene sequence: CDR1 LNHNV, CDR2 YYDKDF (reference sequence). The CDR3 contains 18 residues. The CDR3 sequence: CATSTGLAGDISYNEQFF. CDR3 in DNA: TGTGCCACCAGCACCGGACTAGCGGGAGATATTTCCTACAATGAGCAGTTCTTC.

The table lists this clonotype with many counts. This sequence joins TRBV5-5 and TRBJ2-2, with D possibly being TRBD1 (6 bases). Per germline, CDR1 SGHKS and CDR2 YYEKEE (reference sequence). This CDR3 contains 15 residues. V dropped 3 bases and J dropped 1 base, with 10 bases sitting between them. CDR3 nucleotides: TGTGCCAGCAGCTCCATGACAGGGAACACCGGGGAGCTGTTTTTT. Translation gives CASSSMTGNTGELFF.

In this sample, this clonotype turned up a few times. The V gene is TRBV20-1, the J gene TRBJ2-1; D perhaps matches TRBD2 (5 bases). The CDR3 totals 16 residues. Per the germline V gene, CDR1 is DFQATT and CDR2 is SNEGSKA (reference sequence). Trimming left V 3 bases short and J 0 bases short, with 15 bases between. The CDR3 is CSASPLAGSSYNEQFF. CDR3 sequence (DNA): TGCAGTGCTAGCCCGCTAGCCGGAAGCTCCTACAATGAGCAGTTCTTC.

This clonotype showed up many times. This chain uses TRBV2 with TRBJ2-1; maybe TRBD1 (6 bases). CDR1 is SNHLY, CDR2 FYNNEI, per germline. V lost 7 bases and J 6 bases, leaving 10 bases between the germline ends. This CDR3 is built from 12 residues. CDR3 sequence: CASKVGGNEQFF. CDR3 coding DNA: TGTGCCAGCAAGGTAGGGGGCAATGAGCAGTTCTTC.

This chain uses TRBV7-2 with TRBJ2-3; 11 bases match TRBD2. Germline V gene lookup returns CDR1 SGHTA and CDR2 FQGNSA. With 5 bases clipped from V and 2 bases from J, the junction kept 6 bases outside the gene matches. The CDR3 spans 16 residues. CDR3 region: CASSGRLAGPTDTQYF. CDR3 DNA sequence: TGTGCCAGCAGCGGCCGACTAGCGGGGCCCACAGATACGCAGTATTTT.

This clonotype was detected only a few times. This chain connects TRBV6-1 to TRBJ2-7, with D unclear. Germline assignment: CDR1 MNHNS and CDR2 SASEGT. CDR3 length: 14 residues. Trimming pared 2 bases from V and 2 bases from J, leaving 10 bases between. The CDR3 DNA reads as TGTGCCAGCAGTGAATTTGGCAAGGCCTACGAGCAGTACTTC. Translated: CASSEFGKAYEQYF.

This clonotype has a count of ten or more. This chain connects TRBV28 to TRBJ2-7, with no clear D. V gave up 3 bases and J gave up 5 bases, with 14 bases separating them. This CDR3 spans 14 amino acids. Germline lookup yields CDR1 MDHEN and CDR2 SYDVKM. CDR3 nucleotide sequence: TGTGCCAGCAGTTTGCCCCCCCCGCGGAACGAGCAGTACTTC. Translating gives CASSLPPPRNEQYF.

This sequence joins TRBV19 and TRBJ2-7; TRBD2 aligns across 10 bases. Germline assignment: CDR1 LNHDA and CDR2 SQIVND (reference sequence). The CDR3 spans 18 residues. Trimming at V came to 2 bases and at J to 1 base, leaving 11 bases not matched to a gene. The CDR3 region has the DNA TGTGCCAGTAGTATAAGGTTTTTGGGGACTAGCGATTCCTACGAGCAGTACTTC. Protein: CASSIRFLGTSDSYEQYF. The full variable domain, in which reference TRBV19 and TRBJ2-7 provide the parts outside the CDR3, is DGGITQSPKYLFRKEGQNVTLSCEQNLNHDAMYWYRQDPGQGLRLIYYSQIVNDFQKGDIAEGYSVSREKKESFPLTVTSAQKNPTAFYLCASSIRFLGTSDSYEQYFGPGTRLTVT.

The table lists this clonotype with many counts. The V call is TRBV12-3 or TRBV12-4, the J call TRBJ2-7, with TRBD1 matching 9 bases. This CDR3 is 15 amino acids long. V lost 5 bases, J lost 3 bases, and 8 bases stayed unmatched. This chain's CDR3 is CASSVSDRGDYEQYF. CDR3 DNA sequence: TGTGCCAGCAGTGTCTCGGACAGGGGAGACTACGAGCAGTACTTC.